The 32 T cell receptor beta chains in this list originate from one sample, sequenced in a study of T-cell reconstitution after alpha-beta-depleted transplantation in children. Preparation of the TCRbeta library used unique molecular identifiers. TCRdb fed the PCR reads into MiXCR, producing one record per CDR3 protein. The sample contains under 450,000 distinct CDR3 sequences, roughly 13% of which appear only once. This specimen consisted of PBMCs, obtained from the stem cell graft. These receptors were taken from a human donor who donated a stem cell graft to a child with Fanconi anemia.

This clonotype was observed a handful of times. The chain links TRBV11-2 to TRBJ2-6; D possibly uses TRBD1 or TRBD2 (6 bases each). Germline V gene data show CDR1 as SGHAT and CDR2 as FQNNGV. This CDR3 has 18 residues. Between the trimmed V and J ends, which lost 0 bases and 0 bases, there was a span of 12 bases. CDR3 region: CASSLDGGGFSGANVLTF. The CDR3 DNA is TGTGCCAGCAGCTTAGACGGGGGCGGATTCTCTGGGGCCAACGTCCTGACTTTC.

The chain links TRBV12-3 or TRBV12-4 to TRBJ1-1; tentative D call: TRBD1 (6 bases). V was pared by 9 bases and J by 4 bases, with 15 bases between. This CDR3 comprises 13 residues. The CDR3 DNA reads TGTGCCAGTTCAAGAGGGGGGAGCACTGAAGCTTTCTTT. As protein: CASSRGGSTEAFF.

The V gene is TRBV12-3 or TRBV12-4, the J gene TRBJ1-5, with D tentatively TRBD1 (5 bases). The CDR3 spans 15 residues. V lost 3 bases to trimming and J lost 0 bases, with 9 bases between them. CDR3 sequence: CASSLTASSNQPQHF. In nucleotides, the CDR3 is TGTGCCAGCAGTTTGACAGCTAGTAGCAATCAGCCCCAGCATTTT.

CDR3 coding DNA: TGCGCCAGCTCGCGCGGGGACGGAGGCCTCAATCAGCCCCAGCATTTT. Protein product: CASSRGDGGLNQPQHF. The chain carries TRBV5-1 and TRBJ1-5; tentatively, D is TRBD1 (5 bases). The germline CDR1 and CDR2 sequences are SGHRS and YFSETQ. V lost 7 bases and J lost 3, with 20 bases in between. The CDR3 extends over 16 amino acids.

This clonotype came up a few times. The chain has TRBV4-3 and TRBJ2-1, with D tentatively TRBD1 or TRBD2 (5 bases each). This CDR3 is built from 16 residues. Germline V CDR1 and CDR2: LGHNA, YSLEER. With 4 bases removed from V and 2 bases from J, the gap between germline ends came to 15 bases. The CDR3 sequence: CASSPGLGGPYNEQFF. CDR3 bases: TGCGCCAGCAGCCCCGGCCTTGGGGGACCCTACAATGAGCAGTTCTTC.

V and J are TRBV5-5 and TRBJ1-2; TRBD1 matches at 10 bases. V lost 3 bases, J lost 2 bases, and 4 bases stayed unmatched. The CDR3 sequence is 15 residues long. Germline CDR1 reads SGHKS; CDR2 reads YYEKEE (reference sequence). The DNA for the CDR3 is TGTGCCAGCAGCTGGGGGACAGGGGCCAACTATGGCTACACCTTC. Amino acids: CASSWGTGANYGYTF.

This clonotype occurred a few times. The V call is TRBV6-5, the J call TRBJ2-1; D is uncertain. The CDR3 consists of 16 residues. Germline lookup yields CDR1 MNHEY and CDR2 SVGAGI. V was cut by 4 bases and J by 3 bases, with 16 bases left in between. This chain's CDR3 is CASSLSRTRFYNEQFF. CDR3 nucleotide sequence: TGTGCCAGCAGTTTATCCCGCACACGGTTCTACAATGAGCAGTTCTTC.

The V call is TRBV6-1, the J call TRBJ1-2, with 7 bases aligning to TRBD1. This CDR3 is 14 amino acids long. The germline CDR1 and CDR2 sequences are MNHNS and SASEGT. V shed 6 bases and J 4 bases; nucleotides not matched to a gene: 8. The CDR3 loop is CASRRMDRPYGYTF. In DNA, the CDR3 is TGTGCCAGCAGGCGCATGGACAGGCCCTATGGCTACACCTTC.

This clonotype was picked up a small number of times. The CDR3 DNA follows: TGTGCCAGCAGCCTAGGTCGAACTAATGAAAAACTGTTTTTT. This codes for CASSLGRTNEKLFF. The V call is TRBV7-8, the J call TRBJ1-4; D not certain. The CDR3 runs 14 residues. Germline V gives CDR1 SGHVS, CDR2 FQNEAQ. V lost 5 bases and J 1 base, leaving 8 bases between the germline ends. Complete variable domain (other parts from reference TRBV7-8 and TRBJ1-4): GAGVSQSPRYKVAKRGQDVALRCDPISGHVSLFWYQQALGQGPEFLTYFQNEAQLDKSGLPSDRFFAERPEGSVSTLKIQRTQQEDSAVYLCASSLGRTNEKLFFGSGTQLSVL.

The J gene is TRBJ2-3, the V gene TRBV18, with TRBD2 as a possible D gene (5 bases). The CDR3 consists of 15 residues. The ends were cut back, 0 bases at V and 2 bases at J, with 9 bases in the middle. Germline CDR1 is KGHSH and CDR2 is LQKENI. The CDR3 loop is CASSPPSLATDTQYF. In DNA, the CDR3 is TGTGCCAGCTCACCACCCAGCCTAGCCACAGATACGCAGTATTTT.

This clonotype was seen a few times. This sequence joins TRBV11-2 and TRBJ2-7; D might be TRBD1 (6 bases). Per the germline V gene, CDR1 is SGHAT and CDR2 is FQNNGV. Trimming left V 4 bases short and J 5 bases short, with 9 bases between. CDR3 length: 12 amino acids. CDR3 nucleotide sequence: TGTGCCAGCAGCTACACAGGGAACGAGCAGTACGTC. Translated: CASSYTGNEQYV.

V gene TRBV7-2 combines with J gene TRBJ2-3; D unresolved. The germline V gene encodes CDR1 SGHTA and CDR2 FQGNSA. Deletions cut 5 bases from V and 2 bases from J, with 8 bases between. This CDR3 is built from 13 residues. CDR3 sequence (DNA): TGTGCCAGCAGCCAGAGGACCACAGATACGCAGTATTTT. Translating gives CASSQRTTDTQYF.

This chain links TRBV6-2 or TRBV6-3 with TRBJ2-2, with D unresolved. Trimming took off 7 bases at V and 2 bases at J, with 8 bases between the two ends. This CDR3 has 13 residues. Looked up from germline, CDR1 is MNHEY and CDR2 is SVGEGT. CDR3 amino acids: CASILANTGELFF. CDR3 bases: TGTGCCAGCATTCTGGCTAACACCGGGGAGCTGTTTTTT.

This chain links TRBV7-2 with TRBJ2-7, with D possibly matching TRBD1 (5 bases). V lost 7 bases to trimming and J lost 3 bases, with 16 bases between them. Per the germline V gene, CDR1 is SGHTA and CDR2 is FQGNSA. The CDR3 totals 14 residues. The CDR3 DNA is TGTGCCAGCACCTTGGCAACAGGAGTCTACGAGCAGTACGTC. It codes for CASTLATGVYEQYV.

This clonotype was seen at least ten times. The rearrangement joins TRBV5-6 to TRBJ2-7; D not certain. The CDR3 has 13 residues. The germline V gene encodes CDR1 SGHDT and CDR2 YYEEEE. The V end lost 0 bases, the J end lost 3 bases, and 7 bases lay between the germline ends. The CDR3 DNA is TGTGCCAGCAGCTTGGGGGATTTCTACGAGCAGTACGTC. Translating gives CASSLGDFYEQYV.

This clonotype appeared a few times. This chain connects TRBV6-5 to TRBJ1-2; the match to TRBD1 covers 8 bases. The CDR3 consists of 13 residues. Germline V gene sequence: CDR1 MNHEY, CDR2 SVGAGI. Unmatched junction bases numbered 4, after V lost 2 bases and J lost 8 bases. The CDR3 DNA is TGTGCCAGCAGTTACAACAGGGGGGAGGGCTACACCTTC. Its protein product is CASSYNRGEGYTF.

This clonotype was counted ten times or more. The chain links TRBV29-1 to TRBJ1-1; TRBD1 might be the D (6 bases). CDR3 length: 13 residues. Germline V gene sequence: CDR1 SQVTM, CDR2 ANQGSEA. Between the trimmed V and J ends, which lost 5 bases and 1 base, there was a span of 11 bases. CDR3 bases: TGCAGCGTTTCTGAGACAGGGAACACTGAAGCTTTCTTT. The encoded protein is CSVSETGNTEAFF.

This sequence joins TRBV5-1 and TRBJ2-5; 11 nucleotides agree with TRBD2. J gave up 5 bases and V 4 bases, and 4 bases lay outside the gene matches. The length of the CDR3 is 14 residues. Germline assignment: CDR1 SGHRS and CDR2 YFSETQ. Written as DNA, the CDR3 is TGCGCCAGCAGCAACCCTAGCGGGGGGGAGACCCAGTACTTC. Its translation is CASSNPSGGETQYF.

This clonotype came up a few times. V usage is TRBV5-1 and J usage is TRBJ1-4, with unresolved D. CDR1 is SGHRS and CDR2 is YFSETQ in the germline V gene. There are 14 residues in the CDR3. Trimming cost V 0 bases and J 7 bases, with 10 bases left between them. Written as DNA, the CDR3 is TGCGCCAGCAGCTTGGGAAGGGCTGGTGAAAAACTGTTTTTT. It specifies CASSLGRAGEKLFF.

The gene calls are TRBV12-3 or TRBV12-4 and TRBJ1-6, with D unclear. The CDR3 runs 15 residues. With 4 bases removed from V and 7 bases from J, the gap between germline ends came to 14 bases. The CDR3 sequence: CASSSPDEENSPLHF. In DNA form, the CDR3 reads TGTGCCAGCAGTTCCCCGGACGAGGAGAATTCACCCCTCCACTTT.

This clonotype was recorded at least ten times. The chain employs TRBV12-3 or TRBV12-4 and TRBJ1-6; a possible D gene is TRBD1 (5 bases). This CDR3 has 14 amino acids. V gave up 5 bases and J gave up 5 bases, with 10 bases separating them. The CDR3 DNA is TGTGCCAGCAGTACGTGGGGGGATAATTCACCCCTCCACTTT. It specifies CASSTWGDNSPLHF.

This clonotype was detected only a few times. The chain recombines TRBV6-1 with TRBJ2-2; D is undetermined. The length of the CDR3 is 16 residues. V was shortened by 6 bases and J by 2 bases, with 16 bases between the two germline ends. CDR1 MNHNS and CDR2 SASEGT come from the germline V gene. CDR3: CASRIDVGYNTGELFF. CDR3 DNA sequence: TGTGCCAGCAGAATAGACGTAGGATACAACACCGGGGAGCTGTTTTTT.

This clonotype was picked up a small number of times. V and J are TRBV5-1 and TRBJ1-1; D gene unclear. Trimming took 7 bases from V and 0 from J, leaving 10 bases between them. This CDR3 is built from 13 residues. Germline V lookup: CDR1 SGHRS, CDR2 YFSETQ. The CDR3 loop reads CASGQGMNTEAFF. The CDR3 DNA reads as TGCGCCAGCGGCCAAGGAATGAACACTGAAGCTTTCTTT.

This clonotype was seen at least ten times. The gene calls are TRBV12-3 or TRBV12-4 and TRBJ2-1, with TRBD2 matching 10 bases. The CDR3 totals 17 residues. V trimming: 5 bases; J trimming: 1 base; junction bases outside the gene matches: 8. The CDR3 sequence: CASSLQSGGASYNEQFF. The CDR3 nucleotides read TGTGCCAGCAGTCTACAGAGCGGGGGGGCATCCTACAATGAGCAGTTCTTC.

This clonotype was seen more than once but under ten times. In DNA form, the CDR3 reads TGTGCCAGCAGCGTACTAGCGGCGAGCTCCTACAATGAGCAGTTCTTC. Translation: CASSVLAASSYNEQFF. The chain carries TRBV9 and TRBJ2-1, with 7 bases identical to TRBD2. Unmatched junction bases numbered 4, after V lost 1 base and J lost 0 bases. The CDR3 totals 16 residues. Germline assignment: CDR1 SGDLS and CDR2 YYNGEE.

V and J are TRBV5-1 and TRBJ2-5, with 8 bases matching TRBD1. The V gene end was trimmed by 4 bases and the J gene end by 5 bases; junction bases not matched to a gene: 10. The germline gives CDR1 SGHRS, CDR2 YFSETQ. CDR3 length: 15 residues. This CDR3 is CASSDSGTGDETQYF. CDR3 nucleotides: TGCGCCAGCAGCGACTCAGGGACAGGCGACGAGACCCAGTACTTC.

This clonotype was seen at least ten times. The V gene is TRBV5-1, the J gene TRBJ2-5; TRBD2 might be the D (5 bases). CDR1 and CDR2 (germline): SGHRS, YFSETQ. This CDR3 has 13 residues. Trimming removed 7 bases at V and 1 base at J, with 11 bases between. CDR3: CASSAGPQETQYF. The CDR3 nucleotides are TGCGCCAGCTCCGCGGGCCCCCAAGAGACCCAGTACTTC.

This chain links TRBV5-1 with TRBJ2-2; D is possibly TRBD1 (5 bases). CDR1 is SGHRS and CDR2 is YFSETQ in the germline V gene. The CDR3 loop spans 15 amino acids. V lost 1 base and J lost 7, with 14 bases in between. The CDR3 here is CASSLNQGTIGELFF. In nucleotides, the CDR3 is TGCGCCAGCAGCTTGAATCAGGGTACAATCGGGGAGCTGTTTTTT.

The rearrangement uses TRBV27 and TRBJ2-5; a possible D gene is TRBD2 (7 bases). The V gene's germline CDR1 is MNHEY and CDR2 SMNVEV (reference sequence). The length of the CDR3 is 16 residues. The V end lost 3 bases, the J end lost 4 bases, and 18 bases lay between the germline ends. This CDR3 reads CASSFSWGGSRETQYF. The CDR3 nucleotides read TGTGCCAGCAGTTTTTCATGGGGGGGCTCACGAGAGACCCAGTACTTC.

Only a few counts were recorded for this clonotype. The V gene is TRBV7-2, the J gene TRBJ2-5; D remains ambiguous. Germline V gene lookup returns CDR1 SGHTA and CDR2 FQGNSA. With 1 base removed from V and 5 bases from J, the gap between germline ends came to 5 bases. The CDR3 is 12 amino acids. The CDR3 region is CASSLVVETQYF. CDR3 bases: TGTGCCAGCAGCTTAGTGGTTGAGACCCAGTACTTC.

The genes are TRBV10-3 and TRBJ2-2, with D tentatively TRBD1 (5 bases). CDR3 length: 16 amino acids. V lost 8 bases, J lost 0 bases, and 16 bases lay in between. In germline, CDR1 is ENHRY, CDR2 SYGVKD. Here the CDR3 DNA reads TGTGCCATCCCGAGTCAAAGGACATCGAACACCGGGGAGCTGTTTTTT. Translated: CAIPSQRTSNTGELFF.

V and J are TRBV6-1 and TRBJ2-1; D is possibly TRBD2 (6 bases). V was pared by 7 bases and J by 5 bases, with 18 bases between. From germline, CDR1 is MNHNS and CDR2 SASEGT. The CDR3 has 15 amino acids. CDR3 in DNA: TGTGCCAGCACCCGGTGGGCGGAGGGGAACAATGAGCAGTTCTTC. Amino acid sequence: CASTRWAEGNNEQFF.